This TCR beta chain was sequenced for a study of TIL therapy for anti-PD-1-resistant metastatic lung cancer. As to time point: pre-treatment sample, taken before nivolumab and TIL therapy. The libraries were made with immunoSEQ v3. Clones were read by immunoSEQ multiplex PCR, and TCRdb kept only the in-frame ones, dropping some. The repertoire has about 59,000 clones, about 70% of them found once; the top ten carry around 1.7%. Germline-derived CDR1 and CDR2 are GTSNPN and SVGIG (reference sequence). This CDR3 spans 15 amino acids. V shed 2 bases and J shed 1 base, with 13 bases lying between them. In this sample, this clone turned up once.

The rearrangement uses TRBV30 and TRBJ2-3; perhaps TRBD1 as D (5 bases). The source is a person aged 25-79 years with non-small cell lung cancer. Sequences were derived from blood, sampled at baseline. CDR3 bases: TGTGCCTGGAGTTTACCAGGGTGGGGCACAGATACGCAGTATTTT. Its translation: CAWSLPGWGTDTQYF.